This T cell receptor beta chain emerged from a study of beta chain features in type 1 diabetes. Study as a whole: Patients shared similar age, gender and cell yields with healthy donors.

Sort purity for all populations was recorded as exceeding 98%. J lost 5 bases, V lost 4 bases, and 17 bases had no gene match. This CDR3 is built from 17 residues. From germline, CDR1 is LGHNA and CDR2 YSLEER. Points on this clone: What it binds is unknown.

Findings of the study overall: Relative to healthy donors, patients appeared to have naive, central memory and Treg TCRB repertoires that were more similar. The study found moderately but significantly shorter TCRB CDR3s in all four CD4+ subsets of Type 1 diabetes patients.

The whole isolated RNA underwent reverse transcription, so sequencing captured expressed TCRB transcripts. The data were produced by immunoSEQ multiplex PCR, yet TCRdb's version contains in-frame clones alone and is incomplete. The sample carries 640,000 or so clones, more than 12% recorded once. This chain joins TRBV4-3 and TRBJ2-7; TRBD1 aligns across 7 bases. The receptor comes from a man aged 18 to 29 with type 1 diabetes. Sequenced sample: naive CD4+ T cells from blood. The CDR3 spells CASSPHLDRVRSDEQYF. In nucleotides, the CDR3 is TGCGCCAGCAGCCCTCACCTTGACAGGGTTCGGAGCGACGAGCAGTACTTC.